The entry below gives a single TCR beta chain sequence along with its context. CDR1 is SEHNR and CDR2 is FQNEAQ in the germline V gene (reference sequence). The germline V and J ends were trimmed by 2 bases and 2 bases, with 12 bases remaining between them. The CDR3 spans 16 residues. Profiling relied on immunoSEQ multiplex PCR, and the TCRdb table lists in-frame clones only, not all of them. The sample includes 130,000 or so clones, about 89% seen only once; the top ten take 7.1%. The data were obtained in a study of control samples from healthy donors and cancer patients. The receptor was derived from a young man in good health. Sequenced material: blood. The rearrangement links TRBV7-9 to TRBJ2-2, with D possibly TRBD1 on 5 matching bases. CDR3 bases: TGTGCCAGCAGCTTACTGGGGCAGGGAAACACCGGGGAGCTGTTTTTT. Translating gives CASSLLGQGNTGELFF.